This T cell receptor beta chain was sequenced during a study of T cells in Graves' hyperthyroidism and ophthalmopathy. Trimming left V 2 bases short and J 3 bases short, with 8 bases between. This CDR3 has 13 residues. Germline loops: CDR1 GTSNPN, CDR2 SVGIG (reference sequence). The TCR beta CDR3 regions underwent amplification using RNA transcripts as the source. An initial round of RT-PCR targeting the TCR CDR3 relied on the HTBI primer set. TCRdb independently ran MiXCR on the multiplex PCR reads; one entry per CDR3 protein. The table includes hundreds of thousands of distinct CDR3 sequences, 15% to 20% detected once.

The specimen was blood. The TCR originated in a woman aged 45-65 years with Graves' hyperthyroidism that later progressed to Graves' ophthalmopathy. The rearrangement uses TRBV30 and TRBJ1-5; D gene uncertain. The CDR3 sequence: CAWSPEHNQPQHF. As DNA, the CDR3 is TGTGCCTGGAGTCCAGAGCACAATCAGCCCCAGCATTTT. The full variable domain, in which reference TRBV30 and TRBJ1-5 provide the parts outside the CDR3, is SQTIHQWPATLVQPVGSPLSLECTVEGTSNPNLYWYRQAAGRGLQLLFYSVGIGQISSEVPQNLSASRPQDRQFILSSKKLLLSDSGFYLCAWSPEHNQPQHFGDGTRLSIL.